This entry describes one T cell receptor (beta chain). This sample was included in a study of shared clonotypes between healthy human individuals. Method: immunoSEQ multiplex PCR; TCRdb's copy keeps in-frame clones and lacks some. The table lists over a million clones, about 84% of them singletons. V lost 5 bases, J lost 7 bases, and 7 bases stayed unmatched. This CDR3 comprises 14 residues. CDR1 and CDR2 from the germline V gene are SNHLY and FYNNEI. V and J are TRBV2 and TRBJ1-2; 10 nucleotides agree with TRBD1. The TCR comes from a man younger than 35 in good health. Some clones in this sample may be carry-over from other donors' samples. Sample: memory CD4+ T cells from PBMCs. Subset: CD45RA-negative fraction. This chain's CDR3 is CASSLDRGRGGYTF. The CDR3 coding sequence is TGTGCCAGCAGTTTAGACAGGGGGCGAGGTGGCTACACCTTC. Full variable domain (missing parts from reference TRBV2 and TRBJ1-2): EPEVTQTPSHQVTQMGQEVILRCVPISNHLYFYWYRQILGQKVEFLVSFYNNEISEKSEIFDDQFSVERPDGSNFTLKIRSTKLEDSAMYFCASSLDRGRGGYTFGSGTRLTVV.